This TCR beta chain was recovered during a study of T cell repertoires in cytomegalovirus infection. Looking at the study overall: Evidence of both CMV infection and a matching HLA type came from public TCR beta signatures. Study conclusions and caveats: Across the ex vivo response, the dominant clonotypes were HLA-C-restricted CMV-specific TCR beta clonotypes. Carriage of CMV together with the relevant HLA was identifiable through cumulative public TCR beta family frequency.

The CDR3 has 14 amino acids. Germline-derived CDR1 and CDR2 are DFQATT and SNEGSKA (reference sequence). V lost 2 bases to trimming and J lost 3 bases, with 10 bases between them. This clonotype showed up just a few times. The target antigen is unknown. TCRdb analysed the reads with MiXCR anew, one entry per CDR3 protein. The data show under 200,000 distinct CDR3 sequences, more than 15% seen once. Sequencing used CD8+ T cells from PBMCs. The rearrangement links TRBV20-1 to TRBJ1-4; D not certain. The clonotype comes from a human donor in good health (CMV status not recorded). Some clones in this sample may be carry-over from other donors' samples. The DNA of the CDR3 is TGCAGTGCTAGACACCCGGACCCTAATGAAAAACTGTTTTTT. It yields the protein CSARHPDPNEKLFF.